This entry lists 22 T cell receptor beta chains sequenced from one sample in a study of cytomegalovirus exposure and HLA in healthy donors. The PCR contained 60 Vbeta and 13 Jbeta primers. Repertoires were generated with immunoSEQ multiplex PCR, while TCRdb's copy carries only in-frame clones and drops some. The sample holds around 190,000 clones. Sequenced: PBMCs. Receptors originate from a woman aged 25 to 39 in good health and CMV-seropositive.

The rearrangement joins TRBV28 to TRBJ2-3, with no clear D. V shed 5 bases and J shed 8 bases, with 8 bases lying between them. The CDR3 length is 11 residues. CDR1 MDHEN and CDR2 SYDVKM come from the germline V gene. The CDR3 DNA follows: TGTGCCAGCAGTCTGAGTAGTACGCAGTATTTT. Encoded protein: CASSLSSTQYF. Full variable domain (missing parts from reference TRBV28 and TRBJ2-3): DVKVTQSSRYLVKRTGEKVFLECVQDMDHENMFWYRQDPGLGLRLIYFSYDVKMKEKGDIPEGYSVSREKKERFSLILESASTNQTSMYLCASSLSSTQYFGPGTRLTVL.

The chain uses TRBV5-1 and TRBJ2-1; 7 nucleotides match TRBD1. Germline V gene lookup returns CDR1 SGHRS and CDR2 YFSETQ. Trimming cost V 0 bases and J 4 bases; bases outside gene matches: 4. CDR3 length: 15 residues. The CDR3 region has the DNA TGCGCCAGCAGCTTGGCTAGGGGGCCTTACAATGAGCAGTTCTTC. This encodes CASSLARGPYNEQFF.

CDR3 residues: CASTSQGARLYGYTF. In nucleotides, the CDR3 is TGTGCCAGTACATCACAGGGGGCGAGGCTCTATGGCTACACCTTC. The rearrangement uses TRBV19 and TRBJ1-2; 9 nucleotides align to TRBD1. This CDR3 is 15 amino acids long. Looked up from germline, CDR1 is LNHDA and CDR2 is SQIVND (reference sequence). J lost 4 bases, V lost 7 bases, and 10 bases had no gene match.

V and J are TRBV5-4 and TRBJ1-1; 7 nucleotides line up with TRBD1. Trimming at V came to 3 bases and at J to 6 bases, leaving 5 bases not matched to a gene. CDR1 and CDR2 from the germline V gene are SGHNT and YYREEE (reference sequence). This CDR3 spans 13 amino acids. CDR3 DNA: TGTGCCAGCAGCTCACAGGGGTGGGCTGAAGCTTTCTTT. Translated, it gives CASSSQGWAEAFF.

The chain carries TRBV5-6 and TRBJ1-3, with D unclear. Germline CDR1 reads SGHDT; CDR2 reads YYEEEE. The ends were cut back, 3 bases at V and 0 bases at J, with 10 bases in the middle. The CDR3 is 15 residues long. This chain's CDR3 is CASSSTLASGNTIYF. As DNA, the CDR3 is TGTGCCAGCAGCTCAACATTAGCCTCTGGAAACACCATATATTTT.

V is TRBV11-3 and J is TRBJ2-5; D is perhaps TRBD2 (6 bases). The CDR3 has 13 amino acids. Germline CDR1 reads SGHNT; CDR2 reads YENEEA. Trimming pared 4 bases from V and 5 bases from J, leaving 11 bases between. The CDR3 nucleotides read TGTGCCAGCAGCTCCCGGAGGGGCGAGACCCAGTACTTC. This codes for CASSSRRGETQYF.

CDR3 sequence: CASSYLAGLNYEQYF. For the CDR3, the DNA is TGTGCCAGCAGTTACCTAGCGGGGCTTAACTACGAGCAGTACTTC. The genes are TRBV6-5 and TRBJ2-7, with TRBD2 matching over 9 bases. The CDR3 length is 15 residues. Trimming at V came to 2 bases and at J to 3 bases, leaving 5 bases not matched to a gene. Germline V CDR1 and CDR2: MNHEY, SVGAGI.

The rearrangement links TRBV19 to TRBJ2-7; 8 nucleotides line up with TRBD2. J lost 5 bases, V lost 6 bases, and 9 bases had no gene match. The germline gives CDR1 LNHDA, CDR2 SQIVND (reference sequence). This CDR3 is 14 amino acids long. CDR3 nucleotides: TGTGCCAGTAGCGGGGGGGCCGACCCAAACGAGCAGTACTTC. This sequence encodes CASSGGADPNEQYF.

CDR3 in DNA: TGTGCCAGCAGCGTCTCTCCTAGCGGGGTCGGGGCAGATACGCAGTATTTT. This codes for CASSVSPSGVGADTQYF. The chain has TRBV9 and TRBJ2-3; 9 positions agree with TRBD2. The CDR3 runs 17 residues. Germline V CDR1 and CDR2: SGDLS, YYNGEE. V lost 2 bases to trimming and J lost 4 bases; unmatched junction nucleotides: 11.

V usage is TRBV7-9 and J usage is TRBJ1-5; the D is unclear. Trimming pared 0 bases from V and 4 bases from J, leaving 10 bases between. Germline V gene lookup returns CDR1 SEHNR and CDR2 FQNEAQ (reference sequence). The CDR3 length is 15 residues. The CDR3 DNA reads TGTGCCAGCAGCTTAGCGGGTCCGGGGAATCAGCCCCAGCATTTT. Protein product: CASSLAGPGNQPQHF.

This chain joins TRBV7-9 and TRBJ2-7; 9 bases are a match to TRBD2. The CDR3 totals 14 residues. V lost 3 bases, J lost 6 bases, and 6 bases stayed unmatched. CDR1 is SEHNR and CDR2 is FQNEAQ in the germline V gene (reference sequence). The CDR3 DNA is TGTGCCAGCAGCTTTGCGGGAGGGCCCTCCGAGCAGTACTTC. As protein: CASSFAGGPSEQYF. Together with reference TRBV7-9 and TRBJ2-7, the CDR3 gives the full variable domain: DTGVSQNPRHKITKRGQNVTFRCDPISEHNRLYWYRQTLGQGPEFLTYFQNEAQLEKSRLLSDRFSAERPKGSFSTLEIQRTEQGDSAMYLCASSFAGGPSEQYFGPGTRLTVT.

The CDR3 DNA is TGTGCCAGCAGCTTAGTACCACTAGCGGTATACGGTGGGGAGCTGTTTTTT. Protein sequence: CASSLVPLAVYGGELFF. The gene calls are TRBV7-9 and TRBJ2-2; 8 bases map to TRBD2. The germline V gene has CDR1 SEHNR and CDR2 FQNEAQ (reference sequence). This CDR3 is built from 17 residues. V lost 1 base, J lost 8 bases, and 12 bases stayed unmatched.

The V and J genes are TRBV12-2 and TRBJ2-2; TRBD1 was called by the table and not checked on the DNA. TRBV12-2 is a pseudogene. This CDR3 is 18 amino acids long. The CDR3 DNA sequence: TGTGCAAGTCGTTGGGACCGCCGAGGGACAGCGAACACCGGGGAGCTGTTTTTT. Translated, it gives CASRWDRRGTANTGELFF.

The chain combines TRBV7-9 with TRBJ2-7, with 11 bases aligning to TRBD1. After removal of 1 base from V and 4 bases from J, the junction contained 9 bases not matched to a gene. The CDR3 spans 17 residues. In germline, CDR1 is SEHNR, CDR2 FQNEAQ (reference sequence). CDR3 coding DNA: TGTGCCAGCAGCTTAGGAAGCGGAGGACAGGGGGCTTACGAGCAGTACTTC. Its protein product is CASSLGSGGQGAYEQYF. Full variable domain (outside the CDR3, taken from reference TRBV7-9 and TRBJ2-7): DTGVSQNPRHKITKRGQNVTFRCDPISEHNRLYWYRQTLGQGPEFLTYFQNEAQLEKSRLLSDRFSAERPKGSFSTLEIQRTEQGDSAMYLCASSLGSGGQGAYEQYFGPGTRLTVT.

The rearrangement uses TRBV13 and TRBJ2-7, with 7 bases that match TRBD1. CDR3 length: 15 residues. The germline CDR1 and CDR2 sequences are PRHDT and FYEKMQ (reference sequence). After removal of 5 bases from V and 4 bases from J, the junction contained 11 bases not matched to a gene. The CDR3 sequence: CASSRNGQGVYEQYF. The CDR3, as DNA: TGTGCCAGCAGCCGGAACGGGCAGGGGGTATACGAGCAGTACTTC.

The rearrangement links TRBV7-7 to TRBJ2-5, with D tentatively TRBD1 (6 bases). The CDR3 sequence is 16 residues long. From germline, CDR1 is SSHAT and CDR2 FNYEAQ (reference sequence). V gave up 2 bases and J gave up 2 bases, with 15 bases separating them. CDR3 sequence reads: CASSLRGVGAQETQYF. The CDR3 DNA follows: TGTGCCAGCAGCTTAAGGGGCGTGGGGGCACAAGAGACCCAGTACTTC.

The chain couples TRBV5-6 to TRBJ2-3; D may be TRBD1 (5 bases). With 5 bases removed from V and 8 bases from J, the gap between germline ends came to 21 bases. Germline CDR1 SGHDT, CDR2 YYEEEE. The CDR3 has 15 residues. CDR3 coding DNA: TGTGCCAGCAGAGTGGGGCCAGGGAAGGTTGGTACGCAGTATTTT. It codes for CASRVGPGKVGTQYF.

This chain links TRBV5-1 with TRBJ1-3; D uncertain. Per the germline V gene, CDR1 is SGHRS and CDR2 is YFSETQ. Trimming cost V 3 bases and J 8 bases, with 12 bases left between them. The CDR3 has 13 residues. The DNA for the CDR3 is TGCGCCAGCAGCTCACCGGGAGCCGACACCATATATTTT. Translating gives CASSSPGADTIYF.

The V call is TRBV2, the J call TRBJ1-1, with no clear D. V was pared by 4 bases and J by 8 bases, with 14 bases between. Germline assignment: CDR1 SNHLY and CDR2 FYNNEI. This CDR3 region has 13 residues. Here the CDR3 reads CASSVGQYLEAFF. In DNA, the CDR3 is TGTGCCAGCAGTGTTGGGCAGTACTTGGAAGCTTTCTTT. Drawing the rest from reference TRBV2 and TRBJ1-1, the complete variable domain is EPEVTQTPSHQVTQMGQEVILRCVPISNHLYFYWYRQILGQKVEFLVSFYNNEISEKSEIFDDQFSVERPDGSNFTLKIRSTKLEDSAMYFCASSVGQYLEAFFGQGTRLTVV.

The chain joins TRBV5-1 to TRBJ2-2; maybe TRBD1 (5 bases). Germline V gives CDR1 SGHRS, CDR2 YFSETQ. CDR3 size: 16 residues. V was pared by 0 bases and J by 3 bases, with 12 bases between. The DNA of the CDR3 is TGCGCCAGCAGCTTGGAAGGACAACTTTACACCGGGGAGCTGTTTTTT. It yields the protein CASSLEGQLYTGELFF. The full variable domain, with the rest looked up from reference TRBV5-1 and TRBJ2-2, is KAGVTQTPRYLIKTRGQQVTLSCSPISGHRSVSWYQQTPGQGLQFLFEYFSETQRNKGNFPGRFSGRQFSNSRSEMNVSTLELGDSALYLCASSLEGQLYTGELFFGEGSRLTVL.

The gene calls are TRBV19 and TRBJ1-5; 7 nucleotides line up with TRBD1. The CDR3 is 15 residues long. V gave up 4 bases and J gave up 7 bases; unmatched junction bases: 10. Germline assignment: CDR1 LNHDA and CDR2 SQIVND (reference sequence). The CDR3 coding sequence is TGTGCCAGTAGTAGTTGGCCAGGGGGTGCCCAGCCCCAGCATTTT. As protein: CASSSWPGGAQPQHF.

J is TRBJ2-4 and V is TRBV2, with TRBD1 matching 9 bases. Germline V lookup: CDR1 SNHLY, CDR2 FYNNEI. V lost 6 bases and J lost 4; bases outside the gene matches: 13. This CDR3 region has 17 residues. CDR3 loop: CASRPRAFGQGKNIQYF. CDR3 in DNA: TGTGCCAGCAGGCCACGCGCATTCGGACAGGGGAAAAACATTCAGTACTTC.